This is a list of T cell receptor beta chains from one sample in a study of response to subunit inactivated influenza vaccine. TCRdb used MiXCR to reprocess the RT-PCR reads, holding one entry per CDR3 protein. This sample has around 480,000 distinct CDR3 sequences, with 10% to 11% found just once. The starting material was PBMCs from blood, obtained around seven weeks after vaccination. Receptors originate from a man over 45 who received an inactivated influenza vaccine. CDR3s include the opening cysteine and the closing phenylalanine or tryptophan. Fields, in order: J gene, D gene, clone size, CDR3 length, V gene, CDR3 DNA, CDR3 protein. A D gene is named only where the DNA matches it firmly. Some rows mark clone size as missing; the rest say once, few, many or name a class of expanded clone.

>TRBJ2-1|TRBD2|few|16|TRBV18
TGTGCCAGCTCACCCCGGACTAGCGGGGGGGGCAATGAGCAGTTCTTC
CASSPRTSGGGNEQFF
>TRBJ1-2|.|many|14|TRBV28
TGTGCCAGCAGTTTTGGGCCGGGGACCTATGGCTACACCTTC
CASSFGPGTYGYTF
>TRBJ2-2|TRBD1|few|17|TRBV5-1
TGCGCCAGCAGCACGGGACAGGCCGCCGGTCGCACCGGGGAGCTGTTTTTT
CASSTGQAAGRTGELFF
>TRBJ2-5|TRBD2|many|15|TRBV12-3/TRBV12-4
TGTGCCAGCAGTTCAAGACTAGCGGGGAAAGAGACCCAGTACTTC
CASSSRLAGKETQYF
>TRBJ2-5|TRBD2|few|16|TRBV10-2
TGCGCCAGCAGTGAGATAGGAGCGGGGGCTGGAGAGACCCAGTACTTC
CASSEIGAGAGETQYF
>TRBJ1-1|.|.|15|TRBV10-3
TGTGCCATCAGTTCCTACAGGGATCGGGCCACTGAAGCTTTCTTT
CAISSYRDRATEAFF
>TRBJ2-3|.|.|11|TRBV7-2
TGTGCCAGCAGCTTCGAGAGTACGCAGTATTTT
CASSFESTQYF
>TRBJ2-1|.|.|14|TRBV28
TGTGCCAGCAGTTTCGACAGGACCTACAATGAGCAGTTCTTC
CASSFDRTYNEQFF
>TRBJ2-1|TRBD1|few|15|TRBV7-8
TGTGCCAGCAGCTTAGGGCAGGGGGCACAGAGTGAGCAGTTCTTC
CASSLGQGAQSEQFF
>TRBJ2-3|TRBD2|many|15|TRBV9
TGTGCCAGCAGCGCTTCTAGCGGGCTCACAGATACGCAGTATTTT
CASSASSGLTDTQYF